This entry concerns a single TCR beta chain. Multiplex PCR, run in two rounds, amplified TCR beta CDR3 from genomic DNA. Gene-specific primers for each TRBV and TRBJ gene drove first-round PCR. TCRdb reprocessed the multiplex PCR reads via MiXCR and lists one record per CDR3 protein. The table lists approximately 18,000 distinct CDR3 sequences, about 50% of them singletons. The sample belongs to a study of prognosis after radiotherapy for stage I lung cancer. V dropped 6 bases and J dropped 2 bases, with 16 bases sitting between them. The CDR3 runs 15 residues. This chain joins TRBV12-3 or TRBV12-4 and TRBJ1-2; perhaps TRBD1 as D (5 bases). This sequence was found in a donor over 45 with non-small cell lung cancer. The source material was PBMCs, sampled before or after stereotactic body radiation therapy (not recorded which). CDR3 coding DNA: TGTGCCAGCAGCCAAACAGGCTGGGGAAACTATGGCTACACCTTC. It codes for CASSQTGWGNYGYTF.